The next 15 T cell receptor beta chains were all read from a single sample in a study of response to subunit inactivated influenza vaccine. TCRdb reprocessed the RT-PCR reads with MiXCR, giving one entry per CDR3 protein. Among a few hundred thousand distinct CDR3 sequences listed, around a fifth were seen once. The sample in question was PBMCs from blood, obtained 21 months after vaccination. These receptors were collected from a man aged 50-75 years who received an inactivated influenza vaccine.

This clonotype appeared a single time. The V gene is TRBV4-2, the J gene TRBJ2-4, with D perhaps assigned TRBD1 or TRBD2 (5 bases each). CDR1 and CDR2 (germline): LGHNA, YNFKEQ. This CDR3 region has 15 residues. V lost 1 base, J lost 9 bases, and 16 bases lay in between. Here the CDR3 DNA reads TGTGCCAGCAGCCAAGTTTCGGGACGTATAGGCATTCAGTACTTC. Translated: CASSQVSGRIGIQYF.

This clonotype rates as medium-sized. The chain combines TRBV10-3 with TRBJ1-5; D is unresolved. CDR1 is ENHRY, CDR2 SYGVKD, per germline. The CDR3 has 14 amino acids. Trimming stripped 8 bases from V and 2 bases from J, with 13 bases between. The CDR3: CAISQEAGNQPQHF. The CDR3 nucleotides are TGTGCCATCTCCCAGGAGGCGGGCAATCAGCCCCAGCATTTT.

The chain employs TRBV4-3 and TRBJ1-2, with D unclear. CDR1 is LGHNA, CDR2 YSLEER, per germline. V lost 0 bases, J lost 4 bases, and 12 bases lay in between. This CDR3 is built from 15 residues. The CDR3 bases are TGCGCCAGCAGCCAAGATAGAGGTTATGGCTATGGCTACACCTTC. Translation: CASSQDRGYGYGYTF.

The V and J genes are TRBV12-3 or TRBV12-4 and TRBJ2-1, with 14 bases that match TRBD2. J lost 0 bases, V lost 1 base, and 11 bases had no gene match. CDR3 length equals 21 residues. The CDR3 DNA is TGTGCCAGCAGTTTAGGCAGGAGGGGACTAGCGGGGGCCTACTCCTACAATGAGCAGTTCTTC. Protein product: CASSLGRRGLAGAYSYNEQFF.

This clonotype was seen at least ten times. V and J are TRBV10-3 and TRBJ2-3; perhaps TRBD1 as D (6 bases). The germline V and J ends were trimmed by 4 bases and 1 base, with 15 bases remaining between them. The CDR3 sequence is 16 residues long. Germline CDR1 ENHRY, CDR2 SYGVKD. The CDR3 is CAISGPVGAGTDTQYF. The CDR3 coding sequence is TGTGCCATCAGTGGGCCGGTGGGGGCTGGCACAGATACGCAGTATTTT.

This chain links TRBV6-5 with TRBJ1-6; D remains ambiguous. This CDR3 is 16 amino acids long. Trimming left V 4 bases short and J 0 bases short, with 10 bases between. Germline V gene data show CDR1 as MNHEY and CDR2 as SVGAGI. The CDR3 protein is CASSLERSSYNSPLHF. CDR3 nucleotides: TGTGCCAGCAGTTTAGAGCGGAGCTCCTATAATTCACCCCTCCACTTT.

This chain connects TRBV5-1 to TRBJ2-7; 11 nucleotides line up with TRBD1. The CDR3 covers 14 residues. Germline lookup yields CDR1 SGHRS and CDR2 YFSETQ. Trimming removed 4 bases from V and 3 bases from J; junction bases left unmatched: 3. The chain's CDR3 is CASSQGQGVYEQYF. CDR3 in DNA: TGCGCCAGCAGCCAGGGACAGGGGGTCTACGAGCAGTACTTC.

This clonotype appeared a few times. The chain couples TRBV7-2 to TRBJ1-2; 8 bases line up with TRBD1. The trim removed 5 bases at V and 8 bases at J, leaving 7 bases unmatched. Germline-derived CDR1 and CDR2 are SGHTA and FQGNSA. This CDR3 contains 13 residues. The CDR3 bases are TGTGCCAGCAGCCTGGACAGGGTTGCCGGCTACACCTTC. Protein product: CASSLDRVAGYTF.

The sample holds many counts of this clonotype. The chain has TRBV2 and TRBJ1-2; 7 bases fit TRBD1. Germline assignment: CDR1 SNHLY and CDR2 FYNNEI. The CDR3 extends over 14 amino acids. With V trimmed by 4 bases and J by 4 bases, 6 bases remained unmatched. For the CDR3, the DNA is TGTGCCAGCAGTGTACAGGGGTCCGGCTATGGCTACACCTTC. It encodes CASSVQGSGYGYTF.

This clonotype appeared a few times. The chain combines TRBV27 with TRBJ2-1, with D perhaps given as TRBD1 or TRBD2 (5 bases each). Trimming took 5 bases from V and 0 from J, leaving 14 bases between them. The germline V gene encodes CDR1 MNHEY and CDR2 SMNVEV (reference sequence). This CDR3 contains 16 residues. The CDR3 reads CASSGDLLSSYNEQFF. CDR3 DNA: TGTGCCAGCAGTGGGGACCTCCTCAGCTCCTACAATGAGCAGTTCTTC.

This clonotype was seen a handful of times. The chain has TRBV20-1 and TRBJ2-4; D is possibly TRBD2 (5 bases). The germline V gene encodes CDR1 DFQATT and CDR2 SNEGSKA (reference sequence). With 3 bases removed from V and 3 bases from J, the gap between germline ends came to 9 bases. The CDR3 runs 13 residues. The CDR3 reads CSASAGNKNIQYF. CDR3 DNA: TGCAGTGCTAGCGCGGGTAACAAAAACATTCAGTACTTC.

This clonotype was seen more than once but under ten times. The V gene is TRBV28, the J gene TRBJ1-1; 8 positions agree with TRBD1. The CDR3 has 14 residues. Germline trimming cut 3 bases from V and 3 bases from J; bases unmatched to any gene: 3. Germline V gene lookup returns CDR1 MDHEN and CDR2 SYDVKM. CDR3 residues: CASSLRQGYTEAFF. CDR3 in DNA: TGTGCCAGCAGTTTGCGACAGGGGTACACTGAAGCTTTCTTT. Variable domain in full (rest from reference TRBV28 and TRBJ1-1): DVKVTQSSRYLVKRTGEKVFLECVQDMDHENMFWYRQDPGLGLRLIYFSYDVKMKEKGDIPEGYSVSREKKERFSLILESASTNQTSMYLCASSLRQGYTEAFFGQGTRLTVV.

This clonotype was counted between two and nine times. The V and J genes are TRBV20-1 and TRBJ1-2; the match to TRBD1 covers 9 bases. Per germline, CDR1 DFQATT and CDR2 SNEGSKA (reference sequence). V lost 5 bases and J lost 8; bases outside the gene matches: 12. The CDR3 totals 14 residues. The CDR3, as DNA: TGCAGTGCTCCAAGCTTCGGGACAGGGAAAGGCTACACCTTC. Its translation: CSAPSFGTGKGYTF.

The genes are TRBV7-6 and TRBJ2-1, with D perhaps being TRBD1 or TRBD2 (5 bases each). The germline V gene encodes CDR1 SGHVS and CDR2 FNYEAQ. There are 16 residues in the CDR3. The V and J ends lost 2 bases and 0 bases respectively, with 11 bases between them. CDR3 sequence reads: CASSLTRDVSYNEQFF. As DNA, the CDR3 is TGTGCCAGCAGCTTAACTCGGGACGTCTCCTACAATGAGCAGTTCTTC.

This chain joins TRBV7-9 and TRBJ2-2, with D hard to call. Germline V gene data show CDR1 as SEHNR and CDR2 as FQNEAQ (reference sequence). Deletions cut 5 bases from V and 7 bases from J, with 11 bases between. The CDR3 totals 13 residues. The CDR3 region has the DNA TGTGCCAGCAGCCAAATAGAGGACGGGGAGCTGTTTTTT. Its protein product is CASSQIEDGELFF.